This T cell receptor (beta chain) was found in a study of cytomegalovirus exposure and HLA in healthy donors. The CDR3 contains 15 residues. V shed 6 bases, J shed 5 bases, and the junction held 7 bases outside the gene matches. CDR1 and CDR2 (germline): MDHEN, SYDVKM. Overall study findings and caveats: Reports credit the classifier with highly specific, highly sensitive diagnosis of cytomegalovirus status. Later analysis identified around 15,000 TCR beta sequences associated with HLA alleles, using a false discovery rate threshold of 0.05.

The sample holds one count of this clone. Its cognate antigen is unknown. Vbeta (60) and Jbeta (13) primers were used in the PCR. Here immunoSEQ multiplex PCR was the method, and the copy in TCRdb shows in-frame clones only, minus some. Of some 120,000 clones in the sample, about 76% were seen once. Sequences were obtained from PBMCs. The clonotype originates from a man aged 25 to 40 in good health and CMV-seropositive. The chain combines TRBV28 with TRBJ2-5; 12 nucleotides match TRBD1. The CDR3 spells CASSRGTGGIETQYF. The DNA for the CDR3 is TGTGCCAGCAGCCGAGGGACAGGGGGCATCGAGACCCAGTACTTC.